Shown below are 23 T cell receptor beta chains from a single sample sequenced in a study of T cells in Graves' hyperthyroidism and ophthalmopathy. TCR beta CDR3 regions were amplified from RNA transcripts. In the first-round RT-PCR of the TCR CDR3, the HTBI primer set was used. TCRdb re-called the multiplex PCR reads with MiXCR, one entry per CDR3 protein. The data show more than 600,000 distinct CDR3 sequences, about 17% seen once. The sample taken for sequencing was blood. These receptors originate from a man aged 18 to 30 with Graves' hyperthyroidism.

V is TRBV29-1 and J is TRBJ2-6, with D possibly being TRBD1 (5 bases). The CDR3 length is 17 residues. V was pared by 7 bases and J by 0 bases, with 19 bases between. Germline loops: CDR1 SQVTM, CDR2 ANQGSEA. The CDR3 here is CSAYLRGASSGANVLTF. For the CDR3, the DNA is TGCAGCGCCTACCTTAGGGGCGCCAGCTCTGGGGCCAACGTCCTGACTTTC. Using reference TRBV29-1 and TRBJ2-6 for the parts outside the CDR3, the full variable domain is SAVISQKPSRDICQRGTSLTIQCQVDSQVTMMFWYRQQPGQSLTLIATANQGSEATYESGFVIDKFPISRPNLTFSTLTVSNMSPEDSSIYLCSAYLRGASSGANVLTFGAGSRLTVL.

This clonotype was picked up a small number of times. DNA for the CDR3: TGCAGCGTTGAAGATCAATATTTCACTCCAGAGACCCTTAGCACAGATACGCAGTATTTT. This sequence encodes CSVEDQYFTPETLSTDTQYF. J is TRBJ2-3 and V is TRBV29-1; D uncertain. CDR1 is SQVTM and CDR2 is ANQGSEA in the germline V gene. The length of the CDR3 is 20 residues. V was shortened by 0 bases and J by 0 bases, with 25 bases between the two germline ends.

V usage is TRBV7-6 and J usage is TRBJ2-3, with 7 bases lining up with TRBD2. The V segment lost 5 bases and the J segment 2 bases; nucleotides outside the gene matches: 7. CDR3 size: 15 residues. Germline lookup yields CDR1 SGHVS and CDR2 FNYEAQ. The CDR3 DNA reads TGTGCCAGCAGCCCCATAGCGGGTCCCACAGATACGCAGTATTTT. Amino acid sequence: CASSPIAGPTDTQYF.

Regarding this clonotype: One end of the junction does not line up with germline, which may come from a read error. The V and J genes are TRBV4-1 and TRBJ2-2; D gene ambiguous. CDR3 length: 16 amino acids. The V gene's germline CDR1 is MGHRA and CDR2 YSYEKL. The CDR3 DNA sequence: TGTGCCAGCAGTCAATACGACCTGGCGAACACCGGGGAGCTGTTTTTT. It specifies CASSQYDLANTGELFF.

The rearrangement uses TRBV7-6 and TRBJ1-5, with D unclear. The CDR3 extends over 13 amino acids. Trimming pared 4 bases from V and 3 bases from J, leaving 7 bases between. The germline V gene has CDR1 SGHVS and CDR2 FNYEAQ. The CDR3 sequence is CASSYEINQPQHF. DNA for the CDR3: TGTGCCAGCAGCTACGAAATCAATCAGCCCCAGCATTTT.

Ten or more counts support this clonotype. The chain carries TRBV19 and TRBJ2-7; no clear D gene. Between the trimmed V and J ends, which lost 10 bases and 3 bases, there was a span of 19 bases. This CDR3 region has 14 residues. The V gene's germline CDR1 is LNHDA and CDR2 SQIVND (reference sequence). This CDR3 reads CATRPDITYYEQYF. CDR3 DNA: TGTGCCACCCGACCAGACATTACCTACTACGAGCAGTACTTC.

V is TRBV10-3 and J is TRBJ1-4; 7 nucleotides agree with TRBD1. The CDR3 length is 15 residues. CDR1 ENHRY and CDR2 SYGVKD come from the germline V gene. V lost 4 bases, J lost 6 bases, and 8 bases stayed unmatched. In nucleotides, the CDR3 is TGTGCCATCAGTGCAACCGGGACAGTCGATGAAAAACTGTTTTTT. Its translation: CAISATGTVDEKLFF.

This clonotype was seen at least ten times. J is TRBJ2-7 and V is TRBV4-1; maybe TRBD1 (6 bases). In germline, CDR1 is MGHRA, CDR2 YSYEKL. The CDR3 sequence is 15 residues long. The germline V and J ends were trimmed by 3 bases and 0 bases, with 12 bases remaining between them. This chain's CDR3 is CASSQWGPSSYEQYF. As DNA, the CDR3 is TGCGCCAGCAGCCAGTGGGGGCCCAGCTCCTACGAGCAGTACTTC.

This clonotype was picked up many times. This chain connects TRBV10-2 to TRBJ2-3; possibly TRBD1 for D (5 bases). The CDR3 consists of 15 residues. Trimming left V 0 bases short and J 4 bases short, with 11 bases between. CDR1 is WSHSY, CDR2 SAAADI, per germline. CDR3 amino acids: CASSESMGRADTQYF. CDR3 in DNA: TGCGCCAGCAGTGAGTCGATGGGGCGTGCAGATACGCAGTATTTT.

The rearrangement uses TRBV20-1 and TRBJ2-1, with TRBD2 as a possible D gene (5 bases). This CDR3 spans 16 amino acids. Trimming took off 0 bases at V and 0 bases at J, with 12 bases between the two ends. Looked up from germline, CDR1 is DFQATT and CDR2 is SNEGSKA (reference sequence). CDR3 loop: CSARDRGRSSYNEQFF. CDR3 bases: TGCAGTGCTAGAGATAGAGGGAGAAGCTCCTACAATGAGCAGTTCTTC.

The table lists this clonotype with many counts. V usage is TRBV20-1 and J usage is TRBJ1-4; TRBD1 matches 10 bases. Germline V gives CDR1 DFQATT, CDR2 SNEGSKA (reference sequence). This CDR3 region has 13 residues. The J segment lost 5 bases and the V segment lost 6 bases, leaving 3 bases of the junction unmatched. The CDR3 loop is CSAPGQGNEKLFF. In DNA, the CDR3 is TGCAGTGCCCCGGGACAGGGGAATGAAAAACTGTTTTTT.

This clonotype was counted many times. The V call is TRBV7-2, the J call TRBJ2-3; D uncertain. CDR3 size: 14 residues. The germline V gene has CDR1 SGHTA and CDR2 FQGNSA. V was pared by 2 bases and J by 2 bases, with 8 bases between. CDR3 in DNA: TGTGCCAGCAGCTTATACATGATCACAGATACGCAGTATTTT. Its protein product is CASSLYMITDTQYF.

This clonotype has at least ten counts. The CDR3 spells CSARDGRGKNIQYF. The CDR3 DNA is TGCAGTGCTAGAGATGGACGGGGCAAAAACATTCAGTACTTC. The rearrangement links TRBV20-1 to TRBJ2-4; D possibly corresponds to TRBD2 (5 bases). In germline, CDR1 is DFQATT, CDR2 SNEGSKA (reference sequence). The CDR3 spans 14 residues. The V and J ends lost 0 bases and 3 bases respectively, with 9 bases between them.

The gene calls are TRBV29-1 and TRBJ2-7, with a possible D match to TRBD2 (6 bases). Germline V gene data show CDR1 as SQVTM and CDR2 as ANQGSEA. Trimming left V 7 bases short and J 4 bases short, with 20 bases between. This CDR3 comprises 14 residues. CDR3 loop: CSAQEGFGGYEQYF. The DNA for the CDR3 is TGCAGCGCCCAAGAGGGTTTCGGGGGTTACGAGCAGTACTTC.

This clonotype has just a few counts. The chain has TRBV20-1 and TRBJ2-1; 10 bases match TRBD2. V shed 2 bases, J shed 0 bases, and the junction held 4 bases outside the gene matches. The CDR3 length is 16 residues. The germline V gene encodes CDR1 DFQATT and CDR2 SNEGSKA (reference sequence). The CDR3, as DNA: TGCAGTGCTAGAAAATCTAGCGGGAGCTCCTACAATGAGCAGTTCTTC. Translated, it gives CSARKSSGSSYNEQFF.

This clonotype was counted at least ten times. This chain uses TRBV27 with TRBJ1-1; D is perhaps TRBD1 (5 bases). With 3 bases removed from V and 1 base from J, the gap between germline ends came to 15 bases. From germline, CDR1 is MNHEY and CDR2 SMNVEV (reference sequence). The CDR3 consists of 16 residues. CDR3 sequence: CASSLDLGGRNTEAFF. In nucleotides, the CDR3 is TGTGCCAGCAGTTTGGACTTGGGGGGAAGGAACACTGAAGCTTTCTTT.

Comment on this clonotype: A single base separates this from a much larger clone, so it may be a read error. The chain employs TRBV20-1 and TRBJ2-7, with D perhaps being TRBD1 or TRBD2 (5 bases each). The germline V and J ends were trimmed by 0 bases and 6 bases, with 18 bases remaining between them. The germline V gene encodes CDR1 DFQATT and CDR2 SNEGSKA (reference sequence). The CDR3 runs 15 residues. CDR3 protein: CSARDPWESTGEQYF. DNA of the CDR3: TGCAGTGCTAGAGACCCCTGGGAGTCCACAGGCGAGCAGTACTTC.

The chain employs TRBV7-9 and TRBJ2-3; tentatively, D is TRBD1 (6 bases). This CDR3 comprises 15 residues. The germline V gene encodes CDR1 SEHNR and CDR2 FQNEAQ (reference sequence). Trimming stripped 5 bases from V and 2 bases from J, with 14 bases between. The CDR3 spells CASSIWTAYTDTQYF. CDR3 in DNA: TGTGCCAGCAGCATTTGGACAGCTTACACAGATACGCAGTATTTT.

This clonotype occurred many times. The chain employs TRBV4-2 and TRBJ2-3; 13 bases are shared with TRBD2. CDR1 is LGHNA and CDR2 is YNFKEQ in the germline V gene. With V trimmed by 2 bases and J by 5 bases, 10 bases remained unmatched. CDR3 length equals 18 residues. CDR3 sequence (DNA): TGTGCCAGCAGCCAACTCCCATTGGGACTAGCGGGATTAGATACGCAGTATTTT. It translates to CASSQLPLGLAGLDTQYF.

This clonotype was recorded at least ten times. The rearrangement joins TRBV7-2 to TRBJ2-5; TRBD2 aligns across 14 bases. The CDR3 runs to 14 residues. With V trimmed by 4 bases and J by 14 bases, 9 bases remained unmatched. Germline CDR1 SGHTA, CDR2 FQGNSA. CDR3 coding DNA: TGTGCCAGCAGCTACGGGACTAGCGGGAGTATAGTCTACTTC. This gives the protein CASSYGTSGSIVYF.

This clonotype was seen ten or more times. J is TRBJ1-5 and V is TRBV2, with 7 bases fitting TRBD1. Unmatched junction bases numbered 5, after V lost 6 bases and J lost 0 bases. Germline V gene lookup returns CDR1 SNHLY and CDR2 FYNNEI. This CDR3 contains 15 residues. CDR3 loop: CASSQGQYSNQPQHF. In DNA, the CDR3 is TGTGCCAGCAGCCAGGGACAGTATAGCAATCAGCCCCAGCATTTT.

This chain connects TRBV30 to TRBJ2-1; D perhaps matches TRBD2 (5 bases). The length of the CDR3 is 17 residues. Germline CDR1 reads GTSNPN; CDR2 reads SVGIG (reference sequence). The V and J ends lost 4 bases and 2 bases respectively, with 21 bases between them. CDR3 bases: TGTGCCTGGACCGGACTGGCCCCCTGGGCAACCTACAATGAGCAGTTCTTC. It yields the protein CAWTGLAPWATYNEQFF.

This clonotype was detected ten times or more. The V call is TRBV20-1, the J call TRBJ2-7, with D tentatively TRBD1 or TRBD2 (5 bases each). The CDR3 is 14 amino acids. CDR1 DFQATT and CDR2 SNEGSKA come from the germline V gene (reference sequence). Trimming stripped 4 bases from V and 0 bases from J, with 13 bases between. The CDR3 sequence is CSAIRDRSSYEQYF. The CDR3 nucleotides are TGCAGTGCTATTCGGGACCGAAGCTCCTACGAGCAGTACTTC.